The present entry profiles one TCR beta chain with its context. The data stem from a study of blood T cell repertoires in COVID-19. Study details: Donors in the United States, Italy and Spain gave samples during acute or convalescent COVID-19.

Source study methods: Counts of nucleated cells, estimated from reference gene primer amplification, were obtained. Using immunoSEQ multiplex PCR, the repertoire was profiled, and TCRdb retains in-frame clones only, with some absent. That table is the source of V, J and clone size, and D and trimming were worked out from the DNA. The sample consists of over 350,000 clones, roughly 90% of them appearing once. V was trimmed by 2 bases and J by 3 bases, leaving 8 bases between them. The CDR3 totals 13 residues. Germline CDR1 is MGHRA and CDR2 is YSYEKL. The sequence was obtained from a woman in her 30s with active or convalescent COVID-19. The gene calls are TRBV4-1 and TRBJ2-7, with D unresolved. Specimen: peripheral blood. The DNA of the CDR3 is TGCGCCAGCAGCCAACTTGACAACTACGAGCAGTACTTC. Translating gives CASSQLDNYEQYF.